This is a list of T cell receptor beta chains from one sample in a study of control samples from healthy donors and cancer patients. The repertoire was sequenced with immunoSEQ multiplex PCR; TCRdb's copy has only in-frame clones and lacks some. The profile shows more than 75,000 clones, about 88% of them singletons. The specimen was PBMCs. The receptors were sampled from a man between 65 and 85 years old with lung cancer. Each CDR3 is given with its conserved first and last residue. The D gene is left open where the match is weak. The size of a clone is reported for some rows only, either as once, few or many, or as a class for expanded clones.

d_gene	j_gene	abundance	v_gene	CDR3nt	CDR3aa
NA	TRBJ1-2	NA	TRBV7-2	TGTGCCAGCAGCCATCGCGGGGGGGCGGATGGCTACACCTTC	CASSHRGGADGYTF
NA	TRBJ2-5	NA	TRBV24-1	TGTGCCACCAGTGGCGAATTCTCAGAGACCCAGTACTTC	CATSGEFSETQYF
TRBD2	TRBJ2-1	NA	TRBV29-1	TGCAGCGGCCTCAGAGGGGGACTAGCGGCCTACAATGAGCAGTTCTTC	CSGLRGGLAAYNEQFF
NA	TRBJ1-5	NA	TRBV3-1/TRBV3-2	TGTGCCGGCAGCCTTGTTGTTGATAGTCAGCCCCAGCATTTT	CAGSLVVDSQPQHF
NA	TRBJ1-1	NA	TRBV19	TGTGCCAGTAGTATGTCCCCCCGCCCCATGAACACTGAAGCTTTCTTT	CASSMSPRPMNTEAFF
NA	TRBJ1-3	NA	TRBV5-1	TGCGCCAGCAGTTCAGGGGTTGGAAACACCATATATTTT	CASSSGVGNTIYF
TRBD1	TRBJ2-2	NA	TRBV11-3	TGTGCCAGCAGCTTAGGGACAGGGAAAAACACCGGGGAGCTGTTTTTT	CASSLGTGKNTGELFF
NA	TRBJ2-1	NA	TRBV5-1	TGCGCCAGCAGCCCGCTGCAGGTGAGCTCCTACAATGAGCAGTTCTTC	CASSPLQVSSYNEQFF
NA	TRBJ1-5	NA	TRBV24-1	TGTGCCACCAGTGATCGAAGGATAAATCAGCCCCAGCATTTT	CATSDRRINQPQHF
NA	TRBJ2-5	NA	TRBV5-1	TGCGCCAGCACGGGGGAGACCCAGTACTTC	CASTGETQYF
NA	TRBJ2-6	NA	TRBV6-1	TGTGCCAGCAGTGAAGCGAGGGGCGATACCTCTGGGGCCAACGTCCTGACTTTC	CASSEARGDTSGANVLTF
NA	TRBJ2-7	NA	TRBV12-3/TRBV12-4	TGTGCCAGCAGTCCCGGGGGAGGCGAGCAGTACTTC	CASSPGGGEQYF
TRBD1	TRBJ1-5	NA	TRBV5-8	TGTGCCAGCAGCCGGACAGGGTTCAACAATCAGCCCCAGCATTTT	CASSRTGFNNQPQHF
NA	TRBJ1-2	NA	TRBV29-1	TGCAGCGTTGTAGCTGGCTACACCTTC	CSVVAGYTF
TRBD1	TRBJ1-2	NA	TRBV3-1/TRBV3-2	TGTGCCAGCAGCCCAGGGGGGGGCAGGGCGACCTATGGCTACACCTTC	CASSPGGGRATYGYTF
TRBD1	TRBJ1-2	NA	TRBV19	TGTGCCAGTAGTATTTCAACAGGGGGGGCTAACTATGGCTACACCTTC	CASSISTGGANYGYTF
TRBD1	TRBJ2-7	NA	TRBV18	TGTGCCAGCTCATCGGGGACAGGCATTAAAGAGCAGTACTTC	CASSSGTGIKEQYF
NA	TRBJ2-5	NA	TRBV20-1	TGCAGTGCTAGTCGCGGGGTAGGGGAGACCCAGTACTTC	CSASRGVGETQYF
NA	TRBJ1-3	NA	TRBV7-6	TGTGCCAGCAGCCGAGGACAGCTACCTTCTGGAAACACCATATATTTT	CASSRGQLPSGNTIYF
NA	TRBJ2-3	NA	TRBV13	TGTGCCAGCAGCCGATACGCGCGTCGCAAGGGGCGACGAAGCACAGATACGCAGTATTTT	CASSRYARRKGRRSTDTQYF
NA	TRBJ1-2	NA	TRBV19	TGTGCCTCCAAATGGGCCGGTGGCTACACCTTC	CASKWAGGYTF
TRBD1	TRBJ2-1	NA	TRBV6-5	TGTGCCAGTGGGGACAGAGCCTACAATGAGCAGTTCTTC	CASGDRAYNEQFF
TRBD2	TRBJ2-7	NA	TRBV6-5	TGTGCCAGCAGTTACGCTGGGACTAGTTCCTACGAGCAGTACTTC	CASSYAGTSSYEQYF
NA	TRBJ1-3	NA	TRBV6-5	TGTGCCAGCAAATCCACAGGGAGCGGAAACACCATATATTTT	CASKSTGSGNTIYF
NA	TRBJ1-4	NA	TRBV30	TGTGCCTGGAGTGTAAGCGAAAAACTGTTTTTT	CAWSVSEKLFF
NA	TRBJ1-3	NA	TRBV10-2	TGCGCCAGCAGTGAGCAGGGTCCGAACACCATATATTTT	CASSEQGPNTIYF
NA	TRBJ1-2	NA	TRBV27	TGTGCCAGCGGGCGCCCGGGGGCAGGGTATGGCTACACCTTC	CASGRPGAGYGYTF
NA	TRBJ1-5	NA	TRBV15	TGTGCCACCAGCAGAGATCATGTAGGGGCTGGGCAGCCCCAGCATTTT	CATSRDHVGAGQPQHF
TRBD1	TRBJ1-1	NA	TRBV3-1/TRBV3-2	TGTGCCAGCAGCCCGCGGACAGGGTCGACCGCTTTCTTT	CASSPRTGSTAFF
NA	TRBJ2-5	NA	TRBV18	TGTGCCAGCTCACCCGCAGGGGAGACCCAGTACTTC	CASSPAGETQYF
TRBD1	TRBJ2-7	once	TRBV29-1	TGCAGCGTTGCCCCCGGGACAGACAACTCCTACGAGCAGTACTTC	CSVAPGTDNSYEQYF
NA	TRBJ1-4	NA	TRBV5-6	TGTGCCAGCAGCTTGGAGAGAAGAGGGTCGGCTAATGAAAAACTGTTTTTT	CASSLERRGSANEKLFF
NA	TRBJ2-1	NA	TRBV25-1	TGTGCCAGCAGTGTAATGGGGGGCCCCTACAATGAGCAGTTCTTC	CASSVMGGPYNEQFF
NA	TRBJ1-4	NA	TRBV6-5	TGTGCCAGTCTCGCGGGTGAAAAACTGTTTTTT	CASLAGEKLFF
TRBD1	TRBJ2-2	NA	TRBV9	TGTGCCAGCAGCGTAGGGGACAGGGGGCGATACGGGGAGCTGTTTTTT	CASSVGDRGRYGELFF
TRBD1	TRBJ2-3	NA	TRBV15	TGTGCCACCAGCGGAACCGGGACAGTCAGCACAGATACGCAGTATTTT	CATSGTGTVSTDTQYF
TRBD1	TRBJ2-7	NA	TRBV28	TGTGCCAGCAGCCGGGACAGGGTCCACGAGCAGTACTTC	CASSRDRVHEQYF
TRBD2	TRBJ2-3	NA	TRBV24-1	TGTGCCACGCGGGGGGGCACAGATACGCAGTATTTT	CATRGGTDTQYF
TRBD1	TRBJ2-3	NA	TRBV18	TGTGCCAGCTCAGGCGGGACAGGGGGCATGGATACGCAGTATTTT	CASSGGTGGMDTQYF
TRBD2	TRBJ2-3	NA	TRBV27	TGTGCCAGCAGTCCCGGACTAGCTTTGGATACGCAGTATTTT	CASSPGLALDTQYF
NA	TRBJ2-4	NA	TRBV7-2	TGTGCCAGCAGCTCCTACTTGGGGGTCGGGGCCAAAAACATTCAGTACTTC	CASSSYLGVGAKNIQYF
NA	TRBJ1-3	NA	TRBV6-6	TGTGCCAGCAGTTACTCGGGCGGGTCTGGAAACACCATATATTTT	CASSYSGGSGNTIYF
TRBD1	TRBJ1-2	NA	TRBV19	TGTGCCAGTAGCGAAACAGGGGGGGCCTATGGCTACACCTTC	CASSETGGAYGYTF
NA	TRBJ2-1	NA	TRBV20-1	TGCAGTGCTAGTCGGGTTGATGAGCAGTTCTTC	CSASRVDEQFF
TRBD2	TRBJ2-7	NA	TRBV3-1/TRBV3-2	TGTGCCAGCAGCCCTTTTAGCGGGGGAGGATCCTACGAGCAGTACTTC	CASSPFSGGGSYEQYF
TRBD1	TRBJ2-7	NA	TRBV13	TGTGCCAGCAGCTCCCAGGGGGCCGAGCAGTACTTC	CASSSQGAEQYF
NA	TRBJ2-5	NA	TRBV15	TGTGCCACCAGCAGGCCGGGGGTCGGGACCCAGTACTTC	CATSRPGVGTQYF
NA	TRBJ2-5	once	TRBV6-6	TGTGCCAGCAGCTACACAGGGCTTGGGAGGGAGACCCAGTACTTC	CASSYTGLGRETQYF
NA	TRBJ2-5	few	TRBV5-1	TGCGCCAGCAGCTTGGACGGGAAGACGACTCCATCCGAGTACTTC	CASSLDGKTTPSEYF
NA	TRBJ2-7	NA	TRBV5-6	TGTGCCAGCAGCCAGGAGACCGGGACTCCTTACGAGCAGTACTTC	CASSQETGTPYEQYF
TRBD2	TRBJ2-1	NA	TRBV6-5	TGTGCCAGCGCCAATCTAGCGGGGGGCTACAATGAGCAGTTCTTC	CASANLAGGYNEQFF
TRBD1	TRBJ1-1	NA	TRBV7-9	TGTGCCAGCAGCTTAGTGGCAGGGGGTGGTGAAGCTTTCTTT	CASSLVAGGGEAFF
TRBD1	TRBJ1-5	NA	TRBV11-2	TGTGCCAGCAGCTGGGGACAGGGTGTAGGCAGCAATCAGCCCCAGCATTTT	CASSWGQGVGSNQPQHF
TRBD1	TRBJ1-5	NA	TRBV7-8	TGTGCCAGCAGCCGAGGACAGGGCCAAGGTCAGCCCCAGCATTTT	CASSRGQGQGQPQHF
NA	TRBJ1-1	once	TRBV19	TGTGCCAGTAGCACCTCCCCACGAAACACTGAAGCTTTCTTT	CASSTSPRNTEAFF
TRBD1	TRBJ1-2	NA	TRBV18	TGTGCCAGCTCCCACGGACAGGGGCTTGGCTACACCTTC	CASSHGQGLGYTF
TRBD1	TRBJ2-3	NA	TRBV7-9	TGTGCCAGCAGCGACACAGGGGGCACAGATACGCAGTATTTT	CASSDTGGTDTQYF
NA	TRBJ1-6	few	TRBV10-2	TGCGCCAGCAGTGTTTTGGGGGACACTGGCGGTTCACCCCTCCACTTT	CASSVLGDTGGSPLHF
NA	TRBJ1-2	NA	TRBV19	TGTGCCAGTAGTACAGGATATATCGGCTACACCTTC	CASSTGYIGYTF
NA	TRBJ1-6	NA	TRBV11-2	TGTGCCAGCAGCGACGCTAGGCAGGGGTTAAATTCACCCCTCCACTTT	CASSDARQGLNSPLHF